This TCR beta chain is drawn from a study of cytomegalovirus exposure and HLA in healthy donors. V lost 5 bases to trimming and J lost 9 bases; unmatched junction nucleotides: 6. CDR1 is MGHRA and CDR2 is YSYEKL in the germline V gene. The CDR3 loop spans 14 amino acids. This clone was detected only once. Primers: 60 Vbeta forward and 13 Jbeta reverse. Only in-frame clones appear in the TCRdb table, and some are missing; sequencing was by immunoSEQ multiplex PCR. The sample has about 140,000 clones; roughly 77% are singletons. The chain links TRBV4-1 to TRBJ2-1; 11 bases align to TRBD2. This clonotype was obtained from a woman in her twenties or thirties in good health and CMV-seronegative. Source material: PBMCs. CDR3 in DNA: TGCGCCAGCAGCTCGGGACTAGCGGTATCTGAGCAGTTCTTC. The encoded protein is CASSSGLAVSEQFF.